Each of the 4 T cell receptor beta chains below was sequenced from the same sample in a study of blood T cell repertoires in COVID-19. Some clones are missing from TCRdb's copy, which holds only in-frame ones; the method was immunoSEQ multiplex PCR. The sample yields 200,000 to 300,000 clones, around 86% seen once. Sequencing used PBMCs or T cells enriched from blood (not recorded which). The receptors shown here come from a woman under 30 who had recovered from COVID-19.

The CDR3 DNA is TGTGCCAGCAGTCCCCCGGTGGAGCCCCCCTACGAGCAGTACTTC. Amino acid sequence: CASSPPVEPPYEQYF. The chain recombines TRBV6-2 or TRBV6-3 with TRBJ2-7, with no clear D. CDR1 and CDR2 from the germline V gene are MNHEY and SVGEGT. This CDR3 contains 15 residues. V was cut by 5 bases and J by 2 bases, with 16 bases left in between.

The rearrangement uses TRBV7-2 and TRBJ2-7, with 7 bases fitting TRBD2. Germline loops: CDR1 SGHTA, CDR2 FQGNSA. The CDR3 has 15 amino acids. Trimming took 5 bases from V and 10 from J; bases not matched to a gene: 17. The CDR3 loop reads CASSQSVGGGANQYF. The CDR3 DNA reads TGTGCCAGCAGCCAAAGTGTAGGCGGGGGAGCTAATCAGTACTTC.

The chain carries TRBV19 and TRBJ1-5; the D is unclear. The CDR3 runs 15 residues. V was cut by 5 bases and J by 5 bases, with 16 bases left in between. The V gene's germline CDR1 is LNHDA and CDR2 SQIVND (reference sequence). The chain's CDR3 is CASSRPGSRDQPQHF. CDR3 in DNA: TGTGCCAGTAGTCGCCCGGGGTCGAGGGATCAGCCCCAGCATTTT.

This chain connects TRBV5-5 to TRBJ1-2, with TRBD1 identical over 9 bases. The CDR3 extends over 16 amino acids. Germline lookup yields CDR1 SGHKS and CDR2 YYEKEE (reference sequence). Losses at the gene ends were 2 bases for V and 0 bases for J; bases not matched to a gene: 5. The CDR3 nucleotides are TGTGCCAGCAGCTTAAGACAGGGGGTTGCTAACTATGGCTACACCTTC. It encodes CASSLRQGVANYGYTF.